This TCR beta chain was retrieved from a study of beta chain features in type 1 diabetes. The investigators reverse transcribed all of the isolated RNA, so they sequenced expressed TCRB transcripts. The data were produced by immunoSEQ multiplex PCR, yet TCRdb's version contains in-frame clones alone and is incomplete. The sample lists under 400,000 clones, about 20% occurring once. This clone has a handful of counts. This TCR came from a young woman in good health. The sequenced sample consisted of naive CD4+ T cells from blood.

CDR3 amino acids: CASSLQGLNTEAFF. As DNA, the CDR3 is TGTGCCAGCAGCCTACAGGGCCTCAACACTGAAGCTTTCTTT. This sequence joins TRBV7-2 and TRBJ1-1; possible D gene TRBD1, 6 bases. Germline V gene sequence: CDR1 SGHTA, CDR2 FQGNSA. The length of the CDR3 is 14 residues. Trimming removed 5 bases at V and 2 bases at J, with 12 bases between. Looking up the rest from reference TRBV7-2 and TRBJ1-1 gives the full variable domain: GAGVSQSPSNKVTEKGKDVELRCDPISGHTALYWYRQSLGQGLEFLIYFQGNSAPDKSGLPSDRFSAERTGGSVSTLTIQRTQQEDSAVYLCASSLQGLNTEAFFGQGTRLTVV.